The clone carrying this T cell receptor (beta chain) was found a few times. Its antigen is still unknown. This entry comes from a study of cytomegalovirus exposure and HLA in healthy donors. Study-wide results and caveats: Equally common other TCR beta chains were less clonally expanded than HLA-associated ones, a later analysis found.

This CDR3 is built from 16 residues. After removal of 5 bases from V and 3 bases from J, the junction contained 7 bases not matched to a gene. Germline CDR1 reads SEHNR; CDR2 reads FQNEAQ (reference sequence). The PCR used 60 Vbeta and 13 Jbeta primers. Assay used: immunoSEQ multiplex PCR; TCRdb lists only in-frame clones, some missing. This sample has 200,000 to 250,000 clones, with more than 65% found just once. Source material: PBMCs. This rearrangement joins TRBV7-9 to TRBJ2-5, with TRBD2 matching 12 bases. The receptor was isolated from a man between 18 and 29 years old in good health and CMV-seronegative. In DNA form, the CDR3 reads TGTGCCAGCAGCCTCCCTAGACTAGCGGGAGAAGAGACCCAGTACTTC. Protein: CASSLPRLAGEETQYF.